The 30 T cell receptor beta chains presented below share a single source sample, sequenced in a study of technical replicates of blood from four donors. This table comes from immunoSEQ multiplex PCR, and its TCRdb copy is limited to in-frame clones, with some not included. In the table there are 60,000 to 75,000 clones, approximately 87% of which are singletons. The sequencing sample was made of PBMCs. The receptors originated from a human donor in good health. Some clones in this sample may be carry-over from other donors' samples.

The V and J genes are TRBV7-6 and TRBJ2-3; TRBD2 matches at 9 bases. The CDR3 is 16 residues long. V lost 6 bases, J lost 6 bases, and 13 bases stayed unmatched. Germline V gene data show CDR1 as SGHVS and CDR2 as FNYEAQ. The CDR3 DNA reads TGTGCCAGCAGAAAAGGGCTAGCGGGAAAAGAGGATACGCAGTATTTT. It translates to CASRKGLAGKEDTQYF.

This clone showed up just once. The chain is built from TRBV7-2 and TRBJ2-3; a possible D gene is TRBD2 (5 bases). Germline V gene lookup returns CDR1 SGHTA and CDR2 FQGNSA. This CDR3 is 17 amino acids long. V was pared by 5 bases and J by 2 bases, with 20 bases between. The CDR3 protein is CASSPTYGVGNTDTQYF. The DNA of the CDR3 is TGTGCCAGCAGCCCGACGTACGGGGTGGGAAACACAGATACGCAGTATTTT.

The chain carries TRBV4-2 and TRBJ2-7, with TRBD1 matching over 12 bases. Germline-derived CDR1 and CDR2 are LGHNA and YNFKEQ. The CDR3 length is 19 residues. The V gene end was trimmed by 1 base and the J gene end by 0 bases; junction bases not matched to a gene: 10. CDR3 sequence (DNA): TGTGCCAGCAGCCAAGCGGGACAGGGGGCCTATCGCAGCTCCTACGAGCAGTACTTC. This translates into CASSQAGQGAYRSSYEQYF.

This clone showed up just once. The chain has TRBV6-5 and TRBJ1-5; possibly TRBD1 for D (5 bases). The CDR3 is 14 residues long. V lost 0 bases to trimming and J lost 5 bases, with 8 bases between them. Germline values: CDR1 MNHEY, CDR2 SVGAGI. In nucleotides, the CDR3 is TGTGCCAGCAGTTACTCAGGGGTTGATCAGCCCCAGCATTTT. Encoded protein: CASSYSGVDQPQHF.

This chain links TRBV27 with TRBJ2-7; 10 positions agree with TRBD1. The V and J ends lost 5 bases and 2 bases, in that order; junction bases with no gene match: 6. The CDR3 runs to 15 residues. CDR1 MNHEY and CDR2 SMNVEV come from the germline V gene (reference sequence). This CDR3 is CASSKGQGTAYEQYF. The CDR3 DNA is TGTGCCAGCAGTAAGGGACAGGGGACCGCCTACGAGCAGTACTTC.

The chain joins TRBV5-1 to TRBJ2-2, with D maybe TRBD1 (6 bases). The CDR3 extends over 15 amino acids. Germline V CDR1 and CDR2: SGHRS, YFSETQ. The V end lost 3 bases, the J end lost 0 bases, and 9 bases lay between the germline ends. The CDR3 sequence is CASSSGTTNTGELFF. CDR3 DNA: TGCGCCAGCAGCTCGGGGACAACGAACACCGGGGAGCTGTTTTTT. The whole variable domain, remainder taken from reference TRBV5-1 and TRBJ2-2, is KAGVTQTPRYLIKTRGQQVTLSCSPISGHRSVSWYQQTPGQGLQFLFEYFSETQRNKGNFPGRFSGRQFSNSRSEMNVSTLELGDSALYLCASSSGTTNTGELFFGEGSRLTVL.

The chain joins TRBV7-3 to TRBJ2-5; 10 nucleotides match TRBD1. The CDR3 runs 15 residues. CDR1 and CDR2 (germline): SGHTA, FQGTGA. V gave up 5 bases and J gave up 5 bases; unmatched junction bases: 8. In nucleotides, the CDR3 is TGTGCCAGCAGCACCTCCGGGACAGGGGCGGAGACCCAGTACTTC. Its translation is CASSTSGTGAETQYF.

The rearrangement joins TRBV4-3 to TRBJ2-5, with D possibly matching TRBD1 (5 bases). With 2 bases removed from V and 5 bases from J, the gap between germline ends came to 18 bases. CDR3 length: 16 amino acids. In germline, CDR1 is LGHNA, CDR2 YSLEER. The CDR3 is CASSQQWGVPQETQYF. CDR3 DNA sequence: TGCGCCAGCAGCCAACAATGGGGCGTCCCCCAGGAGACCCAGTACTTC.

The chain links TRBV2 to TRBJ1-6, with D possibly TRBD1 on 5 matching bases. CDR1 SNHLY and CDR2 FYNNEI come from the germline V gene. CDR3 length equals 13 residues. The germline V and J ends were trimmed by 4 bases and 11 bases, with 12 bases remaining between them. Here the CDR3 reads CASSGQLGAPLHF. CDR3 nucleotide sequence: TGTGCCAGCAGTGGACAGCTAGGGGCACCCCTCCACTTT. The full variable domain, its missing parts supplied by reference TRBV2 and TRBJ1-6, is EPEVTQTPSHQVTQMGQEVILRCVPISNHLYFYWYRQILGQKVEFLVSFYNNEISEKSEIFDDQFSVERPDGSNFTLKIRSTKLEDSAMYFCASSGQLGAPLHFGNGTRLTVT.

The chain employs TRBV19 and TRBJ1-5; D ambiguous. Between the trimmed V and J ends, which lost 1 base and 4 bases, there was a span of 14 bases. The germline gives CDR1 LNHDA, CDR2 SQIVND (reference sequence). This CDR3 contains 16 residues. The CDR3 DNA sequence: TGTGCCAGTAGTATAGTGGGCCGTGGTGAGAATCAGCCCCAGCATTTT. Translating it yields CASSIVGRGENQPQHF.

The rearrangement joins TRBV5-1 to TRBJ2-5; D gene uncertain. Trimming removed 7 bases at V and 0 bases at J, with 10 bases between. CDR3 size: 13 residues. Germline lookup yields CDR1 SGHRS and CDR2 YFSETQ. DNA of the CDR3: TGCGCCAGCGGTCGACTGGACCAAGAGACCCAGTACTTC. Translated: CASGRLDQETQYF.

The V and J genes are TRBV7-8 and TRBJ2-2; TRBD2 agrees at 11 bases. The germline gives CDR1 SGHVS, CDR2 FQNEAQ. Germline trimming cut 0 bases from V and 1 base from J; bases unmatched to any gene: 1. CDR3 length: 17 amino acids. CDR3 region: CASSLAGLAVNTGELFF. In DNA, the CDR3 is TGTGCCAGCAGCTTAGCGGGACTAGCGGTGAACACCGGGGAGCTGTTTTTT.

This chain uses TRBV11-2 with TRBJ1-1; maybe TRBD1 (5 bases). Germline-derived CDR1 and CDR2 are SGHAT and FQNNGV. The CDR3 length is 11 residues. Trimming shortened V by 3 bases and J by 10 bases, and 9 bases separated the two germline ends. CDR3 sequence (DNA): TGTGCCAGCAGCTTTGGGCAGGGAGCTTTCTTT. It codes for CASSFGQGAFF.

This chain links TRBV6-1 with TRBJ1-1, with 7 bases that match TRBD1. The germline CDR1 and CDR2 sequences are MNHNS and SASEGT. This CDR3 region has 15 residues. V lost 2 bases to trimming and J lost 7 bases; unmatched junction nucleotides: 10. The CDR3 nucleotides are TGTGCCAGCAGTGAACAGTTGGGACAGATACTTGAAGCTTTCTTT. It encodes CASSEQLGQILEAFF.

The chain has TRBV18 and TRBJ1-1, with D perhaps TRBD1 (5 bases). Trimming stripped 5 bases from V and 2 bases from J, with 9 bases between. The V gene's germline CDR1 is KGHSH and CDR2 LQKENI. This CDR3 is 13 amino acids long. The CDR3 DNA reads TGTGCCAGCTCAAGTGACAGAAACACTGAAGCTTTCTTT. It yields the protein CASSSDRNTEAFF.

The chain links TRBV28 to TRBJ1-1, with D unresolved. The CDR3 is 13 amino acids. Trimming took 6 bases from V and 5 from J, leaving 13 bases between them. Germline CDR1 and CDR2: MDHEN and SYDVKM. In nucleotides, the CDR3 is TGTGCCAGCAGCAAGAGGGAGGGTACTGAAGCTTTCTTT. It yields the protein CASSKREGTEAFF.

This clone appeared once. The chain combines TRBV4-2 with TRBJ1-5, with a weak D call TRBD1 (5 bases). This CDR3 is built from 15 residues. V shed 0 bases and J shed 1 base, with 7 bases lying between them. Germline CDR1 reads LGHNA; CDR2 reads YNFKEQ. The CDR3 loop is CASSQEAGSNQPQHF. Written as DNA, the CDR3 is TGTGCCAGCAGCCAAGAAGCAGGGAGCAATCAGCCCCAGCATTTT.

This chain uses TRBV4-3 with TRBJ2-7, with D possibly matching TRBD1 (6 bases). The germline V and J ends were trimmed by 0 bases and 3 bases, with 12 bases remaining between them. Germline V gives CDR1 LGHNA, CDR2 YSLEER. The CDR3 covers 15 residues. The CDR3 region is CASSQDGSGVYEQYF. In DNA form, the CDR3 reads TGCGCCAGCAGCCAAGACGGGTCAGGGGTCTACGAGCAGTACTTC.

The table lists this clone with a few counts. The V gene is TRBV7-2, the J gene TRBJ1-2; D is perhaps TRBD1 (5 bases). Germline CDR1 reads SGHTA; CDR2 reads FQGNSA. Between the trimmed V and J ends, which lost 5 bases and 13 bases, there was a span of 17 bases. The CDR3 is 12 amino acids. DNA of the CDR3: TGTGCCAGCAGCGTCTCAAGGTGGGGCGCCACCTTC. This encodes CASSVSRWGATF.

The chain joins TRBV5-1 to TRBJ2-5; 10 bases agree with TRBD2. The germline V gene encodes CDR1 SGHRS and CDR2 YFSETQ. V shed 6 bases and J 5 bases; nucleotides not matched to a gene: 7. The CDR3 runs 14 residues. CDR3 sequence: CASILLAGRETQYF. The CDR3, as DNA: TGCGCCAGCATCCTACTAGCGGGGCGGGAGACCCAGTACTTC. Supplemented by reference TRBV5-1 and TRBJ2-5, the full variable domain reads KAGVTQTPRYLIKTRGQQVTLSCSPISGHRSVSWYQQTPGQGLQFLFEYFSETQRNKGNFPGRFSGRQFSNSRSEMNVSTLELGDSALYLCASILLAGRETQYFGPGTRLLVL.

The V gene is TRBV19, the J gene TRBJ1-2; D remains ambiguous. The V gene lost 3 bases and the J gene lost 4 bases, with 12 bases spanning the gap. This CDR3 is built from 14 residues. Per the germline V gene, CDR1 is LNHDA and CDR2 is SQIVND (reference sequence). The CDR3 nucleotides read TGTGCCAGTAGTATGGAATGGGCAGCCTATGGCTACACCTTC. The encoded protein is CASSMEWAAYGYTF.

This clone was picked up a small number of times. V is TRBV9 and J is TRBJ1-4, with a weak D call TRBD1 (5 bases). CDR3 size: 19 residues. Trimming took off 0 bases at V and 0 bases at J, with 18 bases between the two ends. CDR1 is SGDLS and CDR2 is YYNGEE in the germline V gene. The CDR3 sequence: CASSVGVLTESATNEKLFF. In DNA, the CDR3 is TGTGCCAGCAGCGTAGGTGTCCTGACAGAGAGTGCAACTAATGAAAAACTGTTTTTT.

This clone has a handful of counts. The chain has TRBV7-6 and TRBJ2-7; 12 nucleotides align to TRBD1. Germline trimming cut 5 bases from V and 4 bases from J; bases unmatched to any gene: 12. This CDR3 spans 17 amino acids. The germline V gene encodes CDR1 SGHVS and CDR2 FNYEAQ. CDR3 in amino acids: CASSPGTGGLLMYEQYF. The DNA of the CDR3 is TGTGCCAGCAGCCCGGGGACAGGGGGCTTGCTGATGTACGAGCAGTACTTC. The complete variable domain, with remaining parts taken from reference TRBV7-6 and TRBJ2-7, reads GAGVSQSPRYKVTKRGQDVALRCDPISGHVSLYWYRQALGQGPEFLTYFNYEAQQDKSGLPNDRFSAERPEGSISTLTIQRTEQRDSAMYRCASSPGTGGLLMYEQYFGPGTRLTVT.

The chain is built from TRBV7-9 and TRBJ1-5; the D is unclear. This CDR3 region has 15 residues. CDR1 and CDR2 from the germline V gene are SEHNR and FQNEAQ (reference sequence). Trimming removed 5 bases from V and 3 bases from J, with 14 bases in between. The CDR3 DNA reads TGTGCCAGCAGCCTTACAGACGGAAACAATCAGCCCCAGCATTTT. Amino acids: CASSLTDGNNQPQHF.

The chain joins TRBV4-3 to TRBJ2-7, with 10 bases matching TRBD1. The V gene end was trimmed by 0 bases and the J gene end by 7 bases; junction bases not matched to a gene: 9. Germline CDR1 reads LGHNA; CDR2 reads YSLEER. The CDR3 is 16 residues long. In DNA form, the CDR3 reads TGCGCCAGCAGCCAAGATTTAGGGACAGGGGCTTGGGAGCAGTACTTC. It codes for CASSQDLGTGAWEQYF.

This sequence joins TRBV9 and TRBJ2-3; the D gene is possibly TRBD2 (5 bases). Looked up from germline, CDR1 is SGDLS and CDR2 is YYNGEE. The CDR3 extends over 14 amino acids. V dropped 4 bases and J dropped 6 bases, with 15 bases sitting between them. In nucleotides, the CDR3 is TGTGCCAGCAGCCCTCCGGAGGACGAGGATACGCAGTATTTT. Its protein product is CASSPPEDEDTQYF.

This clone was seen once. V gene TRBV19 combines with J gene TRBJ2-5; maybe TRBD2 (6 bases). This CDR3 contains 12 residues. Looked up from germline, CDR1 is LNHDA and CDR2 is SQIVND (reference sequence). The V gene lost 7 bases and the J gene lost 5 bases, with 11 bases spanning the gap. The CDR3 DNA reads TGTGCCAGTAAAGGGGCGGGGGAGACCCAGTACTTC. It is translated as CASKGAGETQYF.

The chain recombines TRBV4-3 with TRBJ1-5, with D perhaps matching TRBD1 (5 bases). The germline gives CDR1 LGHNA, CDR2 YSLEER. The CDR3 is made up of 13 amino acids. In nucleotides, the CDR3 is TGCGTACCTTTCGGCAGGGCGGATCAGCCCCAGCATTTT. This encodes CVPFGRADQPQHF.

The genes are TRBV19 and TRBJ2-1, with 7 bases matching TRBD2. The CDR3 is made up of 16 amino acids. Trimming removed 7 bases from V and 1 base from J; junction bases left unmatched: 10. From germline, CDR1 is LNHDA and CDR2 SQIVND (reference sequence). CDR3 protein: CASMGDYPLSYNEQFF. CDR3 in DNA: TGTGCCAGTATGGGGGACTATCCCCTGTCCTACAATGAGCAGTTCTTC.

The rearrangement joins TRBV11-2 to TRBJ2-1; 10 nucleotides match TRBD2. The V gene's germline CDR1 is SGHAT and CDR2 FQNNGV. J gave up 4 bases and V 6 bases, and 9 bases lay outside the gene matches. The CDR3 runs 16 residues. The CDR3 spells CASSPTSGIGYNEQFF. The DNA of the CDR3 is TGTGCCAGCAGTCCAACTAGCGGGATCGGGTACAATGAGCAGTTCTTC.